A selection of T cell receptor beta chains follows, all from one sample in a study of Tregs in tolerant kidney transplant recipients. Clones were read by immunoSEQ multiplex PCR, and TCRdb kept only the in-frame ones, dropping some. The table lists 75,000 to 95,000 clones, around 94% of them singletons. Sequencing was done on a sample of CD8+ T cells from blood. All receptors come from a human donor in good health. CDR3s include the opening cysteine and the closing phenylalanine or tryptophan.

v_gene: TRBV19
j_gene: TRBJ1-2
CDR3aa: CASWEGYGYTF

v_gene: TRBV5-4
j_gene: TRBJ2-7
CDR3aa: CASRDSVGEQYF

v_gene: TRBV7-2
j_gene: TRBJ1-1
CDR3aa: CASSLGSRWGMNTEAFF

v_gene: TRBV4-1
j_gene: TRBJ2-7
CDR3aa: CASSHQQGSSDEQYF

v_gene: TRBV2
j_gene: TRBJ1-5
CDR3aa: CASSEGTGRYSNQPQHF

v_gene: TRBV6-5
j_gene: TRBJ2-7
CDR3aa: CASSPAGWDYEQYF

v_gene: TRBV11-2
j_gene: TRBJ2-5
CDR3aa: CASSLVTDEYQETQYF

v_gene: TRBV12-5
j_gene: TRBJ1-6
CDR3aa: CASGEGQPNSPLHF

v_gene: TRBV19
j_gene: TRBJ1-2
CDR3aa: CASMRGTYYGYTF

v_gene: TRBV6-5
j_gene: TRBJ2-5
CDR3aa: CASSYSAGRQETQYF

v_gene: TRBV5-4
j_gene: TRBJ2-7
CDR3aa: CASSKSGGGAYEQYF

v_gene: TRBV7-9
j_gene: TRBJ1-1
CDR3aa: CASSPGLAMNTEAFF

v_gene: TRBV9
j_gene: TRBJ1-1
CDR3aa: CASSGLSQNTEAFF

v_gene: TRBV6-1
j_gene: TRBJ1-1
CDR3aa: CASSERKGLTEAFF

v_gene: TRBV7-3
j_gene: TRBJ1-1
CDR3aa: CASSPNPTGYTEAFF

v_gene: TRBV7-9
j_gene: TRBJ2-1
CDR3aa: CASSLGQYSYNEQFF

v_gene: TRBV11-2
j_gene: TRBJ1-4
CDR3aa: CASSPTGTGGEKLFF

v_gene: TRBV10-3
j_gene: TRBJ1-2
CDR3aa: CAISDSSGVFYGYTF

v_gene: TRBV13
j_gene: TRBJ2-5
CDR3aa: CASSPGRGGTQYF

v_gene: TRBV2
j_gene: TRBJ2-7
CDR3aa: CASSELGTLAYEQYF

v_gene: TRBV6-1
j_gene: TRBJ2-1
CDR3aa: CASSGTSGLSYNEQFF

v_gene: TRBV9
j_gene: TRBJ2-3
CDR3aa: CASSVGDTQYF

v_gene: TRBV2
j_gene: TRBJ1-3
CDR3aa: CASSELVSSGDRQRGVPGNTIYF

v_gene: TRBV2
j_gene: TRBJ2-7
CDR3aa: CASSDVTEAYEQYF

v_gene: TRBV4-1
j_gene: TRBJ2-7
CDR3aa: CASSQTGGDYYEQYF

v_gene: TRBV11-2
j_gene: TRBJ1-2
CDR3aa: CASSLAGPGSYGYTF

v_gene: TRBV27
j_gene: TRBJ2-2
CDR3aa: CASSSTGFGGELFF

v_gene: TRBV6-5
j_gene: TRBJ1-5
CDR3aa: CASSYSVGNQPQHF

v_gene: TRBV7-9
j_gene: TRBJ2-7
CDR3aa: CASSVIGQSYEQYF

v_gene: TRBV5-4
j_gene: TRBJ1-2
CDR3aa: CASSRKETANYGYTF